Below, 30 T cell receptor beta chains from the same sample are listed, as sequenced in a study of human T cells and chemical hapten exposure. TCRdb passed the RACE reads through MiXCR, listing each CDR3 protein once. The sample comprises tens of thousands of distinct CDR3 sequences, about a tenth of which are singletons, and 13% rests with the top ten. The time point was: patch test 1, 2 weeks after DPC sensitization. The treatment was: therapeutic diphenylcyclopropenone sensitization with weekly scalp DPC. The source was whole blood, collected in connection with sensitization to the hapten diphenylcyclopropenone (DPC). The receptor source for this set is a woman between 40 and 50 years old with alopecia areata. Some clones in this sample may be carry-over from other donors' samples.

The chain couples TRBV12-3 or TRBV12-4 to TRBJ2-3; 12 bases are a match to TRBD2. J was trimmed by 5 bases and V by 6 bases; bases with no gene match: 18. The CDR3 has 19 residues. CDR3 residues: CASSYTEGLAGGLGDTQYF. The CDR3 nucleotides are TGTGCCAGCAGCTATACGGAGGGCCTAGCGGGGGGGCTGGGAGATACGCAGTATTTT.

This clonotype was counted at least ten times. The chain joins TRBV6-6 to TRBJ1-1, with 10 bases identical to TRBD1. The CDR3 extends over 15 amino acids. The V and J ends lost 5 bases and 5 bases, in that order; junction bases with no gene match: 8. CDR1 and CDR2 from the germline V gene are MNHNY and SVGAGI (reference sequence). This CDR3 is CASSKPGQGMTEAFF. DNA of the CDR3: TGTGCCAGCAGTAAACCGGGACAGGGGATGACTGAAGCTTTCTTT.

Ten or more counts support this clonotype. V and J are TRBV29-1 and TRBJ1-1; 7 nucleotides align to TRBD1. CDR1 is SQVTM and CDR2 is ANQGSEA in the germline V gene. The CDR3 length is 13 residues. Germline trimming cut 3 bases from V and 5 bases from J; bases unmatched to any gene: 6. The CDR3, as DNA: TGCAGCGTTGAGGTTGACAGGGCGACTGAAGCTTTCTTT. This gives the protein CSVEVDRATEAFF. The full variable domain, completed using reference TRBV29-1 and TRBJ1-1, is SAVISQKPSRDICQRGTSLTIQCQVDSQVTMMFWYRQQPGQSLTLIATANQGSEATYESGFVIDKFPISRPNLTFSTLTVSNMSPEDSSIYLCSVEVDRATEAFFGQGTRLTVV.

This clonotype came up a few times. The chain carries TRBV6-2 or TRBV6-3 and TRBJ1-5; unclear D gene. CDR1 is MNHEY and CDR2 is SVGEGT in the germline V gene. Trimming left V 6 bases short and J 2 bases short, with 14 bases between. CDR3 length: 15 amino acids. DNA for the CDR3: TGTGCCAGCAGCGCGATGAGCAGTGGCAATCAGCCCCAGCATTTT. This gives the protein CASSAMSSGNQPQHF.

This clonotype was found many times. The chain couples TRBV7-9 to TRBJ2-1; TRBD1 might be the D (6 bases). This CDR3 comprises 14 residues. Trimming took 7 bases from V and 5 from J, leaving 15 bases between them. Germline V gene lookup returns CDR1 SEHNR and CDR2 FQNEAQ (reference sequence). The CDR3 DNA reads TGTGCCAGCACCCCTCTGGGGGCGGACAATGAGCAGTTCTTC. It encodes CASTPLGADNEQFF.

This clonotype was seen only a few times. The rearrangement joins TRBV7-9 to TRBJ2-5; D possibly corresponds to TRBD2 (5 bases). V was shortened by 3 bases and J by 4 bases, with 12 bases between the two germline ends. From germline, CDR1 is SEHNR and CDR2 FQNEAQ (reference sequence). The CDR3 has 14 amino acids. The CDR3 protein is CASSFRGGRETQYF. In nucleotides, the CDR3 is TGTGCCAGCAGCTTTCGGGGTGGCAGAGAGACCCAGTACTTC. Filled out from reference TRBV7-9 and TRBJ2-5, the complete variable domain reads DTGVSQNPRHKITKRGQNVTFRCDPISEHNRLYWYRQTLGQGPEFLTYFQNEAQLEKSRLLSDRFSAERPKGSFSTLEIQRTEQGDSAMYLCASSFRGGRETQYFGPGTRLLVL.

This chain uses TRBV6-6 with TRBJ1-4; TRBD1 aligns across 8 bases. The CDR3 covers 16 residues. Trimming took 0 bases from V and 7 from J; bases not matched to a gene: 7. CDR1 and CDR2 from the germline V gene are MNHNY and SVGAGI (reference sequence). CDR3 protein: CASSYSRGRQSEKLFF. CDR3 bases: TGTGCCAGCAGTTACTCCAGGGGGCGCCAATCTGAAAAACTGTTTTTT.

This clonotype appeared many times. The chain combines TRBV20-1 with TRBJ2-3, with D uncertain. The CDR3 has 11 residues. Germline V lookup: CDR1 DFQATT, CDR2 SNEGSKA (reference sequence). Between the trimmed V and J ends, which lost 3 bases and 4 bases, there was a span of 5 bases. CDR3 sequence reads: CSARGSDTQYF. The CDR3 nucleotides are TGCAGTGCTAGGGGATCAGATACGCAGTATTTT.

The sample holds many counts of this clonotype. J is TRBJ1-2 and V is TRBV28; a weak D match, TRBD1 (5 bases). Germline values: CDR1 MDHEN, CDR2 SYDVKM. The V and J ends lost 4 bases and 1 base respectively, with 13 bases between them. The CDR3 is 15 amino acids. The DNA of the CDR3 is TGTGCCAGCAGTTCCCCTGGGACGGGTAACTATGGCTACACCTTC. Translation gives CASSSPGTGNYGYTF.

V usage is TRBV6-6 and J usage is TRBJ2-5; D unresolved. V was pared by 5 bases and J by 2 bases, with 12 bases between. The CDR3 spans 14 residues. In germline, CDR1 is MNHNY, CDR2 SVGAGI (reference sequence). The chain's CDR3 is CASSTDGRQETQYF. CDR3 bases: TGTGCCAGCAGTACCGACGGGCGGCAAGAGACCCAGTACTTC.

This clonotype showed up many times. This chain links TRBV6-4 with TRBJ2-2; TRBD2 matches at 9 bases. V gave up 0 bases and J gave up 6 bases; unmatched junction bases: 2. This CDR3 is built from 15 residues. In germline, CDR1 is MRHNA, CDR2 SNTAGT. The CDR3 sequence: CASSDSAGGAGELFF. The CDR3 DNA follows: TGTGCCAGCAGTGACTCAGCGGGGGGAGCCGGGGAGCTGTTTTTT.

This clonotype was counted once. It may be a read error: a sequence one base away is much more abundant. The chain joins TRBV9 to TRBJ2-3; D unresolved. The CDR3 covers 15 residues. Germline V gene sequence: CDR1 SGDLS, CDR2 YYNGEE. V lost 4 bases to trimming and J lost 5 bases, with 17 bases between them. The CDR3 loop is CASSLTISLGDTQYF. The CDR3 DNA follows: TGTGCCAGCAGCCTGACCATCTCCTTGGGAGATACGCAGTATTTT.

Ten or more counts support this clonotype. The chain links TRBV7-9 to TRBJ1-5; D is unclear. V was pared by 5 bases and J by 2 bases, with 13 bases between. From germline, CDR1 is SEHNR and CDR2 FQNEAQ (reference sequence). CDR3 length: 15 amino acids. CDR3 protein: CASSQVGVGNQPQHF. The CDR3 DNA is TGTGCCAGCAGCCAGGTCGGTGTGGGCAATCAGCCCCAGCATTTT.

This clonotype was recorded at least ten times. This chain connects TRBV5-1 to TRBJ2-3; D gene uncertain. In germline, CDR1 is SGHRS, CDR2 YFSETQ. The CDR3 extends over 14 amino acids. V shed 2 bases and J shed 2 bases, with 9 bases lying between them. This CDR3 reads CASSFLRATDTQYF. Written as DNA, the CDR3 is TGCGCCAGCAGCTTTCTTAGGGCCACAGATACGCAGTATTTT.

This clonotype was counted at least ten times. This chain uses TRBV29-1 with TRBJ1-1; 8 nucleotides match TRBD1. The length of the CDR3 is 13 residues. Per germline, CDR1 SQVTM and CDR2 ANQGSEA. V was pared by 7 bases and J by 2 bases, with 6 bases of the junction left unmatched. CDR3 residues: CSARDRPNTEAFF. CDR3 bases: TGCAGCGCCAGGGACAGGCCAAACACTGAAGCTTTCTTT.

This clonotype was recorded a few times. The chain carries TRBV3-1 and TRBJ2-7; tentative D call: TRBD1 (6 bases). The CDR3 has 13 residues. The ends were cut back, 4 bases at V and 5 bases at J, with 12 bases in the middle. In germline, CDR1 is LGHDT, CDR2 YNNKEL (reference sequence). CDR3 DNA: TGTGCCAGCAGCCTCTACAGGGCCCACGAGCAGTACTTC. Translation gives CASSLYRAHEQYF.

This clonotype was seen ten or more times. V is TRBV20-1 and J is TRBJ1-2, with TRBD1 matching 9 bases. The CDR3 is 20 amino acids. After removal of 5 bases from V and 2 bases from J, the junction contained 24 bases not matched to a gene. Germline CDR1 reads DFQATT; CDR2 reads SNEGSKA (reference sequence). The CDR3: CSAPTPLGQGGDWRNYGYTF. As DNA, the CDR3 is TGCAGTGCTCCTACCCCTCTGGGACAGGGAGGGGATTGGCGAAACTATGGCTACACCTTC.

This clonotype was counted between two and nine times. CDR3 nucleotide sequence: TGCGCCAGCAGCTTGGCCGGAGTACAGAGGAGCGAGCAGTACTTC. Protein sequence: CASSLAGVQRSEQYF. The V call is TRBV5-1, the J call TRBJ2-7; D not certain. This CDR3 is 15 amino acids long. Trimming took 0 bases from V and 6 from J, leaving 16 bases between them. Germline-derived CDR1 and CDR2 are SGHRS and YFSETQ.

This clonotype was seen a handful of times. The V and J genes are TRBV12-3 or TRBV12-4 and TRBJ2-2; D is unresolved. This CDR3 region has 15 residues. Trimming cost V 7 bases and J 0 bases, with 12 bases left between them. The CDR3 sequence is CASINPLANTGELFF. In nucleotides, the CDR3 is TGTGCCAGCATTAACCCTCTGGCGAACACCGGGGAGCTGTTTTTT.

This clonotype appeared many times. The CDR3: CASGRDSSYEQYF. CDR3 nucleotides: TGCGCCAGCGGGCGGGACAGCTCCTACGAGCAGTACTTC. The chain employs TRBV5-1 and TRBJ2-7; a possible D gene is TRBD1 (7 bases). Germline assignment: CDR1 SGHRS and CDR2 YFSETQ. The V end lost 7 bases, the J end lost 0 bases, and 11 bases lay between the germline ends. This CDR3 spans 13 amino acids.

This rearrangement joins TRBV18 to TRBJ2-7, with TRBD2 matching over 7 bases. The CDR3 length is 14 residues. Germline CDR1 is KGHSH and CDR2 is LQKENI. The V segment lost 2 bases and the J segment 2 bases; nucleotides outside the gene matches: 3. The CDR3 sequence: CASSPAGDPYEQYF. The CDR3 nucleotides read TGTGCCAGCTCACCAGCGGGGGACCCCTACGAGCAGTACTTC.

The sample holds many counts of this clonotype. V is TRBV6-2 or TRBV6-3 and J is TRBJ2-1; 13 positions match TRBD2. The CDR3 runs 16 residues. The V gene end was trimmed by 2 bases and the J gene end by 6 bases; junction bases not matched to a gene: 4. Germline CDR1 and CDR2: MNHEY and SVGEGT. CDR3 nucleotide sequence: TGTGCCAGCAGTTACCCTACTAGCGGGGGGGCCAATGAGCAGTTCTTC. Translating gives CASSYPTSGGANEQFF.

This clonotype was observed many times. This chain's CDR3 is CSARDGGLASGYEQYF. Here the CDR3 DNA reads TGCAGTGCTAGAGATGGTGGGTTAGCTAGCGGCTACGAGCAGTACTTC. This chain uses TRBV20-1 with TRBJ2-7, with TRBD2 matching over 7 bases. The V gene end was trimmed by 0 bases and the J gene end by 3 bases; junction bases not matched to a gene: 11. This CDR3 has 16 residues. CDR1 is DFQATT, CDR2 SNEGSKA, per germline (reference sequence).

The sample holds a few counts of this clonotype. The V gene is TRBV29-1, the J gene TRBJ2-7; 9 bases map to TRBD2. The trim removed 4 bases at V and 0 bases at J, leaving 13 bases unmatched. This CDR3 contains 17 residues. Germline V gene lookup returns CDR1 SQVTM and CDR2 ANQGSEA. The CDR3 loop reads CSVVWASGEGSSYEQYF. The CDR3 region has the DNA TGCAGCGTTGTATGGGCTAGCGGGGAGGGGAGCTCCTACGAGCAGTACTTC.

The V and J genes are TRBV7-6 and TRBJ2-7; the match to TRBD2 covers 14 bases. Germline values: CDR1 SGHVS, CDR2 FNYEAQ. The ends lost 5 bases at V and 3 bases at J; junction bases unmatched: 6. This CDR3 is 16 amino acids long. The DNA for the CDR3 is TGTGCCAGCAGCCGGACTAGCGGGGGGAACCACTACGAGCAGTACTTC. It encodes CASSRTSGGNHYEQYF.

This clonotype was observed a few times. This rearrangement joins TRBV7-9 to TRBJ2-5; tentatively, D is TRBD1 (8 bases). V lost 6 bases and J 1 base, leaving 15 bases between the germline ends. The CDR3 is 15 residues long. CDR1 and CDR2 from the germline V gene are SEHNR and FQNEAQ (reference sequence). DNA of the CDR3: TGTGCCAGCAGACAGACAGGGGAGGGCCAAGAGACCCAGTACTTC. As protein: CASRQTGEGQETQYF.

The chain couples TRBV29-1 to TRBJ2-1, with D possibly being TRBD1 or TRBD2 (5 bases each). Trimming took 1 base from V and 10 from J, leaving 17 bases between them. The CDR3 covers 14 residues. Germline V gives CDR1 SQVTM, CDR2 ANQGSEA. The CDR3 here is CSVEGLAGSDEQFF. CDR3 nucleotides: TGCAGCGTTGAAGGTCTAGCAGGGAGTGACGAGCAGTTCTTC.

The genes are TRBV7-6 and TRBJ1-1; TRBD1 matches at 7 bases. Germline trimming cut 1 base from V and 5 bases from J; bases unmatched to any gene: 7. CDR1 and CDR2 (germline): SGHVS, FNYEAQ. The CDR3 covers 15 residues. The CDR3 sequence: CASSLGSRGQTEAFF. The CDR3 DNA follows: TGTGCCAGCAGCTTAGGGTCAAGGGGGCAGACTGAAGCTTTCTTT.

The gene calls are TRBV25-1 and TRBJ2-5; TRBD1 agrees at 8 bases. This CDR3 is built from 15 residues. Germline assignment: CDR1 MGHDK and CDR2 SYGVNS. The V and J ends lost 3 bases and 5 bases, in that order; junction bases with no gene match: 8. This CDR3 reads CASSDSRQGAETQYF. The CDR3 DNA reads TGTGCCAGCAGTGATAGTCGGCAGGGGGCTGAGACCCAGTACTTC.

The table lists this clonotype with many counts. This sequence joins TRBV19 and TRBJ2-7, with TRBD2 matching over 9 bases. CDR3 length equals 13 residues. Trimming cost V 5 bases and J 5 bases; bases outside gene matches: 4. Germline V gene data show CDR1 as LNHDA and CDR2 as SQIVND (reference sequence). The CDR3 spells CASSRRLADEQYF. For the CDR3, the DNA is TGTGCCAGTAGTCGAAGACTAGCGGACGAGCAGTACTTC.